This section outlines one T cell receptor beta chain sequence together with its context. The CDR3 length is 14 residues. V lost 6 bases to trimming and J lost 7 bases; unmatched junction nucleotides: 5. The germline V gene has CDR1 SNHLY and CDR2 FYNNEI. These data are taken from a study of cytomegalovirus exposure and HLA in healthy donors. The primer mix had 60 Vbeta and 13 Jbeta primers. Assay: immunoSEQ multiplex PCR; the TCRdb copy retains only in-frame clones and omits some. The sample lists some 170,000 clones, about 81% occurring once. Sequencing used PBMCs. This chain links TRBV2 with TRBJ1-4; TRBD1 matches at 10 bases. This receptor was obtained from a woman between 18 and 29 years old in good health and CMV-seronegative. In DNA, the CDR3 is TGTGCCAGCAGCGAGGGACAGGGGAGTGAAAAACTGTTTTTT. Translated: CASSEGQGSEKLFF.